These 8 T cell receptor beta chains came from one sample sequenced in a study of T cells in Graves' hyperthyroidism and ophthalmopathy. TCR beta CDR3 region amplification was performed from RNA transcripts. HTBI primers were employed in a first-round RT-PCR of the TCR CDR3. MiXCR, applied by TCRdb to the multiplex PCR reads, yields one record per CDR3 protein. The sample carries about 510,000 distinct CDR3 sequences, around 15% recorded once. What was sequenced was blood. The receptors derive from a woman in her 40s with Graves' hyperthyroidism.

This clonotype was observed many times. This chain links TRBV28 with TRBJ2-7, with D possibly called TRBD1 or TRBD2 (6 bases each). With 9 bases removed from V and 4 bases from J, the gap between germline ends came to 16 bases. CDR1 and CDR2 from the germline V gene are MDHEN and SYDVKM. The CDR3 contains 13 residues. CDR3 sequence reads: CASSGGGPYEQYF. The CDR3 coding sequence is TGTGCCAGTAGCGGAGGGGGACCTTACGAGCAGTACTTC. Complete variable domain (other parts from reference TRBV28 and TRBJ2-7): DVKVTQSSRYLVKRTGEKVFLECVQDMDHENMFWYRQDPGLGLRLIYFSYDVKMKEKGDIPEGYSVSREKKERFSLILESASTNQTSMYLCASSGGGPYEQYFGPGTRLTVT.

There are many counts of this clonotype. This chain links TRBV12-3 or TRBV12-4 with TRBJ1-2, with D unclear. V was cut by 5 bases and J by 7 bases, with 20 bases left in between. The CDR3 is 15 residues long. The CDR3 DNA reads as TGTGCCAGCAGTCCCGGACGGACCATCCTGGGTGGCTACACCTTC. This encodes CASSPGRTILGGYTF.

The chain uses TRBV20-1 and TRBJ2-2; TRBD2 agrees at 7 bases. The V gene end was trimmed by 5 bases and the J gene end by 0 bases; junction bases not matched to a gene: 3. The length of the CDR3 is 14 residues. The germline V gene has CDR1 DFQATT and CDR2 SNEGSKA (reference sequence). The CDR3 here is CSAYLAANTGELFF. For the CDR3, the DNA is TGCAGTGCTTATCTAGCGGCGAACACCGGGGAGCTGTTTTTT.

This clonotype turned up a few times. A read error may be the cause here, since a much bigger clone is one base away. The V gene is TRBV7-8, the J gene TRBJ1-4; 11 bases agree with TRBD1. The V segment lost 4 bases and the J segment 6 bases; nucleotides outside the gene matches: 1. From germline, CDR1 is SGHVS and CDR2 FQNEAQ. The CDR3 spans 14 residues. CDR3 bases: TGTGCCAGCAGCTGGACAGGGGGCGATGAAAAACTGTTTTTT. Translating it yields CASSWTGGDEKLFF.

Ten or more counts support this clonotype. This chain links TRBV28 with TRBJ2-1; 11 nucleotides line up with TRBD2. With V trimmed by 2 bases and J by 1 base, 1 base remained unmatched. Germline V gives CDR1 MDHEN, CDR2 SYDVKM. The CDR3 covers 16 residues. CDR3 sequence reads: CASSLGTSGSYNEQFF. CDR3 coding DNA: TGTGCCAGCAGTTTAGGGACTAGCGGTTCCTACAATGAGCAGTTCTTC.

This clonotype was seen a handful of times. This chain joins TRBV4-1 and TRBJ2-1; 8 bases are shared with TRBD2. V was clipped by 4 bases and J by 3 bases; unmatched bases: 8. CDR1 is MGHRA and CDR2 is YSYEKL in the germline V gene. The length of the CDR3 is 16 residues. CDR3 region: CASSRVGGGVYNEQFF. The CDR3 region has the DNA TGCGCCAGCAGCCGAGTCGGGGGGGGTGTCTACAATGAGCAGTTCTTC.

This clonotype was counted a few times. This sequence joins TRBV5-1 and TRBJ2-5, with a tentative D call TRBD2 (6 bases). From germline, CDR1 is SGHRS and CDR2 YFSETQ. The germline V and J ends were trimmed by 3 bases and 5 bases, with 14 bases remaining between them. This CDR3 comprises 14 residues. The chain's CDR3 is CASSWGSGSETQYF. CDR3 bases: TGCGCCAGCAGCTGGGGGTCCGGGAGCGAGACCCAGTACTTC.

This clonotype was seen a handful of times. The V call is TRBV28, the J call TRBJ2-3; 12 bases are shared with TRBD1. V lost 8 bases and J lost 2; bases outside the gene matches: 14. The germline V gene has CDR1 MDHEN and CDR2 SYDVKM. This CDR3 is 18 amino acids long. The CDR3 region is CASSQASGTGGFTDTQYF. The CDR3 nucleotides read TGTGCCAGCTCACAGGCCTCCGGGACAGGGGGCTTCACAGATACGCAGTATTTT. Based on the CDR3 plus reference TRBV28 and TRBJ2-3, the full variable domain is DVKVTQSSRYLVKRTGEKVFLECVQDMDHENMFWYRQDPGLGLRLIYFSYDVKMKEKGDIPEGYSVSREKKERFSLILESASTNQTSMYLCASSQASGTGGFTDTQYFGPGTRLTVL.